This T cell receptor beta chain was obtained from a study of blood T cell repertoires in COVID-19. Clones were sequenced by immunoSEQ multiplex PCR, and TCRdb holds only the in-frame ones, with some missing. The table shows 73,000 or so clones, with 73% occurring only once. CDR3 size: 14 residues. Looked up from germline, CDR1 is ENHRY and CDR2 is SYGVKD. The V gene lost 4 bases and the J gene lost 2 bases, with 11 bases spanning the gap. The chain couples TRBV10-3 to TRBJ2-5; possible D gene TRBD1, 5 bases. The source is a man aged 60-69 years with acute or convalescent COVID-19. Material: peripheral blood. The CDR3 DNA sequence: TGTGCCATCAGTGGGGGCAGGACGCAAGAGACCCAGTACTTC. The encoded protein is CAISGGRTQETQYF.